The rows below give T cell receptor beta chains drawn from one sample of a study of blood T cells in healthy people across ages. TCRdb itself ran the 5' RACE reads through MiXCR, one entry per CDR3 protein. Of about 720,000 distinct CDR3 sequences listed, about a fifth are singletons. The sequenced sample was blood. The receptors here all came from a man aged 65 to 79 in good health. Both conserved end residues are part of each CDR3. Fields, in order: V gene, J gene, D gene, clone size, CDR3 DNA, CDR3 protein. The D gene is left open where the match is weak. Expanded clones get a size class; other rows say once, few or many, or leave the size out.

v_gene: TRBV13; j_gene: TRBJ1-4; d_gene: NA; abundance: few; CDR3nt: TGTGCCAGCAGCCAGTGGGGGGTTTCAACTAATGAAAAACTGTTTTTT; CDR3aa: CASSQWGVSTNEKLFF
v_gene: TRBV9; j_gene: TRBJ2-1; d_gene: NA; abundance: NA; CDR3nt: TGTGCCAGCAGCGTAGAGGGGACCGGTGCCTACAATGAGCAGTTCTTC; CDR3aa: CASSVEGTGAYNEQFF
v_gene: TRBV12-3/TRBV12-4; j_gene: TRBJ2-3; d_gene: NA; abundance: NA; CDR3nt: TGTGCCAGCATCCGGAGAGGGAGAACAGATGCGCAATATTTT; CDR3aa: CASIRRGRTDAQYF
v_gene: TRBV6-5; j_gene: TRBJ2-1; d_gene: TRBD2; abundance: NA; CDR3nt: TGTGCCAGCAGTTACTCGCTAGCGGGAGGGAACAATGAGCAGTTCTTC; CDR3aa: CASSYSLAGGNNEQFF
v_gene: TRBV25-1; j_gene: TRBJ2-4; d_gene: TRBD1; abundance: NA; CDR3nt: TGTGCCAGCAGCGGTTCGTGGGGGACAGGCAAAAACATTCAGTACTTC; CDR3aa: CASSGSWGTGKNIQYF
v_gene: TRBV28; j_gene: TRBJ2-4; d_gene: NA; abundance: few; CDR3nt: TGTGCCAGCAGTTTTACGGGGACGTTAGCCAAAAACATTCAGTACTTC; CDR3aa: CASSFTGTLAKNIQYF
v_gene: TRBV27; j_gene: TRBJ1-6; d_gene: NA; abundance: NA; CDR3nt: TGTGCCAGCAGTCCCGGTCTCAGGGGTACTTCACCCCTCCACTTT; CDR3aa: CASSPGLRGTSPLHF
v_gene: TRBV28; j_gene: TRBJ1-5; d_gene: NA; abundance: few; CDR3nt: TGTGCCAGCAGTTTCCTCGGGGGAAGCAATCAGCCCCAGCATTTT; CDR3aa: CASSFLGGSNQPQHF
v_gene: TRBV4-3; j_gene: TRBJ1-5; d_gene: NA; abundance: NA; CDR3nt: TGCGCCAGCAGCCAAGCATATAGCAATCAGCCCCAGCATTTT; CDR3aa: CASSQAYSNQPQHF
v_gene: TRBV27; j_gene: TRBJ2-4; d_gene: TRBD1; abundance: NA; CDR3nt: TGTGCCAGCAGTTTATCTCCAGGGGGAGTAGCCAAAAACATTCAGTACTTC; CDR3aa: CASSLSPGGVAKNIQYF
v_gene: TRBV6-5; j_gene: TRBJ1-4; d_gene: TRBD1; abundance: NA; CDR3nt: TGTGCCAGCGGACAGGTTGGGCAAACTAATGAAAAACTGTTTTTT; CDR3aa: CASGQVGQTNEKLFF
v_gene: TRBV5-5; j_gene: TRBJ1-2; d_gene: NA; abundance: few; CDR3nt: TGTGCCATTTCGGCCACCCCTAACTATGGCTACACCTTC; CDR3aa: CAISATPNYGYTF
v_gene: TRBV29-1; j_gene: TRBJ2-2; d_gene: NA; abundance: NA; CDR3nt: TGCAGCGTAGGGATAACCACCGGGGAGCTGTTTTTT; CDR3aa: CSVGITTGELFF
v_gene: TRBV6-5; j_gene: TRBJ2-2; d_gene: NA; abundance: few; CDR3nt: TGTGCCAGCAGTTACGTTAACCACCCCAGGGAGCTGTTTTTT; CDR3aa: CASSYVNHPRELFF
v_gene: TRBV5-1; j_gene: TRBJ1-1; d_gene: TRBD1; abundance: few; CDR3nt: TGCGCCAGCAGCTTGGCATGGGACAGGGCAACTGAAGCTTTCTTT; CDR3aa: CASSLAWDRATEAFF
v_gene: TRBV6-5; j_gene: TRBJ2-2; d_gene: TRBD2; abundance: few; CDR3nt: TGTGCCAGCAGTTACCGGTCTAGCGGGGGAACCGGGGAGCTGTTTTTT; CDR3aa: CASSYRSSGGTGELFF
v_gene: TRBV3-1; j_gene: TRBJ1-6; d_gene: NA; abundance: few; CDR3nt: TGTGCCAGCAGCCAAGCAAGTAGCTCCTATAATTCACCCCTCCACTTT; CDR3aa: CASSQASSSYNSPLHF
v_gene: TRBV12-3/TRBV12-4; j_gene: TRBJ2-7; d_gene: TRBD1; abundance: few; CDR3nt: TGTGCCAGCAGTTTATTATCGGGACAGGGAGGAACGCACGAGCAGTACTTC; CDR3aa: CASSLLSGQGGTHEQYF
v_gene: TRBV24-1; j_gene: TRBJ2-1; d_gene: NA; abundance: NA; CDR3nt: TGTGCCACCAGCCCGAAGGGGCCACAGGTTAGGCAGTTCTTC; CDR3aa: CATSPKGPQVRQFF
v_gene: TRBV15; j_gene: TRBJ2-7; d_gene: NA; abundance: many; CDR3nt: TGTGCCACCAGCATAGTCCGGGGCGAGCAGTACTTC; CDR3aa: CATSIVRGEQYF
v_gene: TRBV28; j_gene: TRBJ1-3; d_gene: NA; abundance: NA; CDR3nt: TGTGCCAGCAGTAAAGGGGTATGGGCTTCTTGGAACACCATATATTTT; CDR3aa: CASSKGVWASWNTIYF
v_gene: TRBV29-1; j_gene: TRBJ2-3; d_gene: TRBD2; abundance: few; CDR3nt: TGCAGCGTTGCCACTAGCGGGGGGGCAGGAGATACGCAGTATTTT; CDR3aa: CSVATSGGAGDTQYF
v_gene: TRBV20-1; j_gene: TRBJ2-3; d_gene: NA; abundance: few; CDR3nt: TGCAGTGCTATGGACGGACCAGGGGCAGATACGCAGTATTTT; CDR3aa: CSAMDGPGADTQYF
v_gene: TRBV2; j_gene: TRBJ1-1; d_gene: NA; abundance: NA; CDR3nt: TGTGCCAGCTCCCATGGTATCATGAACACTGAAGCTTTCTTT; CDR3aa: CASSHGIMNTEAFF
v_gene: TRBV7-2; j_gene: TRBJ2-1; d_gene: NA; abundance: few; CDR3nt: TGTGCCAGCAGCTCATTAGAAGGACTAAGCTCCTACAATGAGCAGTTCTTC; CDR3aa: CASSSLEGLSSYNEQFF
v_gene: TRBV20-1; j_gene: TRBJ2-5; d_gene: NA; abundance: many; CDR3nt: TGCAGTGCTCCCGGAATCCAAGAGACCCAGTACTTC; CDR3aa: CSAPGIQETQYF